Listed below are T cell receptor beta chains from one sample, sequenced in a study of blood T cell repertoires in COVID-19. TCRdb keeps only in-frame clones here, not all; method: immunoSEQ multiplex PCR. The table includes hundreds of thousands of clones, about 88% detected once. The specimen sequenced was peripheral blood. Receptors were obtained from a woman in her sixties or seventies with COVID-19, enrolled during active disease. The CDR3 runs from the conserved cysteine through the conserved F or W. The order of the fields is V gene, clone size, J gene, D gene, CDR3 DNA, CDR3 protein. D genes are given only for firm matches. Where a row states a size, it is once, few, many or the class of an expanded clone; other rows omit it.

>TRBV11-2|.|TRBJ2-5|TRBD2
TGTGCCAGCAGGTCTAGCGGGGGGGCCCTAGAGACCCAGTACTTC
CASRSSGGALETQYF
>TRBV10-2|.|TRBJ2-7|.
TGCGCCAGCACCCTTATGCGGGTCGCCGAGCAGTACTTC
CASTLMRVAEQYF
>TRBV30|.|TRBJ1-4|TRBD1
TGTGCCTGGAGAGGGGGCGAAAAACTGTTTTTT
CAWRGGEKLFF
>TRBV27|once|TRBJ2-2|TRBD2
TGTGCCATCTCACCCAGCGGGGCGAACACCGGGGAGCTGTTTTTT
CAISPSGANTGELFF
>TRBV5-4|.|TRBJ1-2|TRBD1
TGTGCCAGCAGCTTGGACAGGGGCACTAACTATGGCTACACCTTC
CASSLDRGTNYGYTF
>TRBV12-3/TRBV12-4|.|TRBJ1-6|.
TGTGCCAGCAGTGCGGTTGGACCCCTCCACTTT
CASSAVGPLHF
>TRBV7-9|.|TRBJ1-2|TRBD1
TGTGCCAGCAGCAAACTTACAGGGGGCGGCTATGGCTACACCTTC
CASSKLTGGGYGYTF
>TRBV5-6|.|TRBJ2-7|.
TGTGCCAGCAGCTTGCAGGGGTCAAAATACGAGCAGTACTTC
CASSLQGSKYEQYF
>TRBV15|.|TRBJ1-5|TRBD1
TGTGCCACCAGCCCGACAGGGTGGTACAATCAGCCCCAGCATTTT
CATSPTGWYNQPQHF
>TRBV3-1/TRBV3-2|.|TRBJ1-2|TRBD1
TGTGCCAGCAGCCAAGGACAGGGGCTTAACTATGGCTACACCTTC
CASSQGQGLNYGYTF
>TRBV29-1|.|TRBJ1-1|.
TGCAGCGCCGAACGGGGGGCCCTTTTCAACACTGAAGCTTTCTTT
CSAERGALFNTEAFF
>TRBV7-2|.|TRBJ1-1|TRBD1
TGTGCCAGCAGTCCGGGACAGGGGGCTGAAGCTTTCTTT
CASSPGQGAEAFF
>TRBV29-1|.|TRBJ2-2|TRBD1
TGCAGCGCCGACAGGGGCAACACCGGGGAGCTGTTTTTT
CSADRGNTGELFF
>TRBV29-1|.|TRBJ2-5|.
TGCAGCGTTGAGGGCAGGCAAGAGACCCAGTACTTC
CSVEGRQETQYF
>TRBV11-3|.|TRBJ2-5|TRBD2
TGTGCCAGCAGCTTGTGGGAGGGAGAGACCCAGTACTTC
CASSLWEGETQYF
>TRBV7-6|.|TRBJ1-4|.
TGTGCCAGCAGCTTACAGGTTAATGAAAAACTGTTTTTT
CASSLQVNEKLFF
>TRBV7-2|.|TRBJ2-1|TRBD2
TGTGCCAGCAGCCTAACTAGCGGGGGAAGCCTCTTC
CASSLTSGGSLF
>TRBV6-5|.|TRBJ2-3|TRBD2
TGTGCCAGCAGTTACGGTGCTAGCGGGGGGGATACGCAGTATTTT
CASSYGASGGDTQYF
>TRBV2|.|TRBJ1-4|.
TGTGCCAGCACCCTGCGCGCAGGAACTTTTGAAAAACTGTTTTTT
CASTLRAGTFEKLFF
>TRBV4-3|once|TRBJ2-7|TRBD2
TGCGCCAGCAGCCCGGGACTAGCGGGGGGGCCTTCTTACGAGCAGTACTTC
CASSPGLAGGPSYEQYF
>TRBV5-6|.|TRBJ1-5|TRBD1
TGTGCCAGCAGCTTCTTACAGGGGGCAAGCAATCAGCCCCAGCATTTT
CASSFLQGASNQPQHF
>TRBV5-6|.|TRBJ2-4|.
TGTGCCAGCAGCCGGGGATCGAACATTCAGTACTTC
CASSRGSNIQYF
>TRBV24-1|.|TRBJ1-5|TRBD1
TGTGCCACCAGTGCCTGGGACAGGCAATCAGCCCAGCATTTT
CATSAWDRQSAQHF
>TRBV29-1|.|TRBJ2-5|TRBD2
TGCAGCGTTGACAGCGGGAATCTCCAAGAGACCCAGTACTTC
CSVDSGNLQETQYF
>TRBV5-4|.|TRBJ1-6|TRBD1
TGTGCCAGCAGCGCGTCAGGGGGTGTCTATAATTCACCCCTCCACTTT
CASSASGGVYNSPLHF
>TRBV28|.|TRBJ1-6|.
TGTGCCAGCAGTGTCGGGCAGGGAGGGTCACCCCTCCACTTT
CASSVGQGGSPLHF
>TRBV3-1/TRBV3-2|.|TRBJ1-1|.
TGTGCCAGCAGCCATTTCAACAGGCTCCCAGGGAACACTGAAGCTTTCTTT
CASSHFNRLPGNTEAFF
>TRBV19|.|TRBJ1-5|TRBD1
TGTGCCAGTAGTGACCCGACAGGGAGGCAGCCCCAGCATTTT
CASSDPTGRQPQHF
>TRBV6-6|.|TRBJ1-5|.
TGTGCCAGCAGTCTCATAGAGGGATATCAGCCCCAGCATTTT
CASSLIEGYQPQHF
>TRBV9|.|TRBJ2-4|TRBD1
TGTGCCAGCAGCCCGGGACAGGGCACCAAAAACATTCAGTACTTC
CASSPGQGTKNIQYF
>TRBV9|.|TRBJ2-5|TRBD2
TGTGCCAGCAGCCCAGCGGGGCGTGTCCAGTACTTC
CASSPAGRVQYF